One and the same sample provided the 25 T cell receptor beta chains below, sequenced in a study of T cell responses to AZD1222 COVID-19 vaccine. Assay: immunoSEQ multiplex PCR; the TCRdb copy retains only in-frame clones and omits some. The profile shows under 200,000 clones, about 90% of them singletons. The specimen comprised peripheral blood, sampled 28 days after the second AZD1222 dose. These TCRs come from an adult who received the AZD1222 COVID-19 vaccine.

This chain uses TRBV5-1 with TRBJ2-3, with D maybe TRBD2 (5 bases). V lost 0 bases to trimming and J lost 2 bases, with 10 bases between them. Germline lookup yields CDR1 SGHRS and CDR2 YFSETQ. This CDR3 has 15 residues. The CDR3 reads CASSLGLRDTDTQYF. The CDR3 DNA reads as TGCGCCAGCAGCTTGGGCTTACGGGACACAGATACGCAGTATTTT.

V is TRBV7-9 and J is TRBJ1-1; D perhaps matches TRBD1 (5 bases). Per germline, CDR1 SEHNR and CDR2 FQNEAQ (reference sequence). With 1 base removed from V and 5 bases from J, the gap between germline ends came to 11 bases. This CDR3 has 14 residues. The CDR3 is CASSLVAGRTEAFF. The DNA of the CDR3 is TGTGCCAGCAGCTTAGTTGCAGGGAGGACTGAAGCTTTCTTT.

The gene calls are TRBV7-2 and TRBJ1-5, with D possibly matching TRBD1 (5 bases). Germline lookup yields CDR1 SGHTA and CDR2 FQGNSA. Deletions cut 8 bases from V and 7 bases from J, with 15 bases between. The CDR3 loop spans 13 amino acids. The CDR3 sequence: CASAAGLYQPQHF. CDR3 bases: TGTGCCAGCGCGGCAGGGCTTTACCAGCCCCAGCATTTT.

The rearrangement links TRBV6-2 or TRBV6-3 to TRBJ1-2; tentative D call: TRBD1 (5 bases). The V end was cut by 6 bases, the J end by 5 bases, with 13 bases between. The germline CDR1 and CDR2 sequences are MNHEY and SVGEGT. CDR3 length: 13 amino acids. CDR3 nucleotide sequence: TGTGCCAGCAGCTCCGGGACTACTTATGGCTACACCTTC. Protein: CASSSGTTYGYTF.

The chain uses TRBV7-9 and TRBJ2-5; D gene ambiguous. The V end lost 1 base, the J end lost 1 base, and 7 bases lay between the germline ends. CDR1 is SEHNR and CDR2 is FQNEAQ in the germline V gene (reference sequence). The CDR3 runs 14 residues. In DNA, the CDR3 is TGTGCCAGCAGCTTAGACACAGTCCAAGAGACCCAGTACTTC. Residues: CASSLDTVQETQYF.

Here the CDR3 reads CASSPLGSMNTEAFF. The CDR3 region has the DNA TGTGCCAGCAGCCCCTTGGGGAGCATGAACACTGAAGCTTTCTTT. The rearrangement links TRBV27 to TRBJ1-1; D not resolved. The V gene's germline CDR1 is MNHEY and CDR2 SMNVEV (reference sequence). This CDR3 has 15 amino acids. Trimming removed 6 bases from V and 0 bases from J, with 14 bases in between.

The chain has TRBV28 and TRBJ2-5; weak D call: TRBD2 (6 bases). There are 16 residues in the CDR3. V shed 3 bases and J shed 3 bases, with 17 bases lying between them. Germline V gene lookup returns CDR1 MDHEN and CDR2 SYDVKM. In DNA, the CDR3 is TGTGCCAGCAGTTTTTTGGGACTTGAGGATGAAGAGACCCAGTACTTC. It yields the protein CASSFLGLEDEETQYF.

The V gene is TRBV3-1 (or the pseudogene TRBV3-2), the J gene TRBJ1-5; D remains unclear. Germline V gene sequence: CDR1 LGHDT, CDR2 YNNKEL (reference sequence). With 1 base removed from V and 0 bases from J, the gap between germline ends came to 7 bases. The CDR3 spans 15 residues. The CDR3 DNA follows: TGTGCCAGCAGCCAAGGACGGGATAGCAATCAGCCCCAGCATTTT. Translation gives CASSQGRDSNQPQHF.

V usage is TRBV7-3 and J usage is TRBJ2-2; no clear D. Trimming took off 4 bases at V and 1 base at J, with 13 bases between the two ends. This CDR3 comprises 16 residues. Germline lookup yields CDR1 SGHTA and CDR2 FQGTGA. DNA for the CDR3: TGTGCCAGCAGCTCAATAAGGGCAGGGAACACCGGGGAGCTGTTTTTT. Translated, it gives CASSSIRAGNTGELFF.

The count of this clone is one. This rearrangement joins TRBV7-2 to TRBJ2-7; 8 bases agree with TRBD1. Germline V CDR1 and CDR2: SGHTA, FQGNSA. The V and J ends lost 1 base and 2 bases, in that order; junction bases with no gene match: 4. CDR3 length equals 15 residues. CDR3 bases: TGTGCCAGCAGCTTAGGGGGACAGGCCGCCTACGAGCAGTACTTC. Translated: CASSLGGQAAYEQYF.

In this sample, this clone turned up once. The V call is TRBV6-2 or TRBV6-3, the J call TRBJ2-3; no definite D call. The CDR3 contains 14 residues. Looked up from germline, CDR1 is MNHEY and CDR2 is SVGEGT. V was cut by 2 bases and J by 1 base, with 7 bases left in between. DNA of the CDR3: TGTGCCAGCAGTTACGGGTGGGGCACAGATACGCAGTATTTT. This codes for CASSYGWGTDTQYF.

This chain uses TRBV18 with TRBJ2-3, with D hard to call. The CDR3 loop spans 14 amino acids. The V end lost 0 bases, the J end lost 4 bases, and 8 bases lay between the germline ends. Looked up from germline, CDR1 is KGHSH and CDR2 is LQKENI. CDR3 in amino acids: CASSPPSRPDTQYF. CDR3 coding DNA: TGTGCCAGCTCACCACCGTCCCGCCCAGATACGCAGTATTTT.

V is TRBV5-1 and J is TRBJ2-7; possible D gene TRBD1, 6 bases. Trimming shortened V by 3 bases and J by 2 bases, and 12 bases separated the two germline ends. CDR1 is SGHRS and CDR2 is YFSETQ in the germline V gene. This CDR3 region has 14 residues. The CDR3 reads CASSYTGTPYEQYF. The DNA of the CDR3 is TGCGCCAGCAGCTACACAGGGACCCCCTACGAGCAGTACTTC.

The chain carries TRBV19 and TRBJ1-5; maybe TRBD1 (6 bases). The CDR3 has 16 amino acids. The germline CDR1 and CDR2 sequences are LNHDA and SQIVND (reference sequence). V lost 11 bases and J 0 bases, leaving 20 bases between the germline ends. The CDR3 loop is CASTRGDTHSNQPQHF. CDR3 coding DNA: TGTGCCTCCACTCGCGGGGACACTCATAGCAATCAGCCCCAGCATTTT.

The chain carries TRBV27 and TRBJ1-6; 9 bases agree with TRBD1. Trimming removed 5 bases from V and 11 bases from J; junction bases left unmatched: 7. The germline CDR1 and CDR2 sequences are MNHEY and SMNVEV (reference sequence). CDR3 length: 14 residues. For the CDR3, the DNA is TGTGCCAGCAGTCCCGGGGACAGGGATGCACCCCTCCACTTT. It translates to CASSPGDRDAPLHF.

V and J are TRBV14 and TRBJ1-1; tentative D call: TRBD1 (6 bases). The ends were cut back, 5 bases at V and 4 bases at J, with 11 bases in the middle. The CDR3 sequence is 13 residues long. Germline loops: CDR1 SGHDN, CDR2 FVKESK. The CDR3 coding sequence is TGTGCCAGCAGCACCAGGGGTGGCACTGAAGCTTTCTTT. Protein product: CASSTRGGTEAFF.

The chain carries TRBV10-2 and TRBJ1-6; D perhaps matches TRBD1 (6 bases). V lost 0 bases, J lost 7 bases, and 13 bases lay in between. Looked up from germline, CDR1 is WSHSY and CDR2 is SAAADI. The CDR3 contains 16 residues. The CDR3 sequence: CASSESFQRGNSPLHF. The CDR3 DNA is TGCGCCAGCAGTGAGTCGTTCCAGAGGGGGAATTCACCCCTCCACTTT.

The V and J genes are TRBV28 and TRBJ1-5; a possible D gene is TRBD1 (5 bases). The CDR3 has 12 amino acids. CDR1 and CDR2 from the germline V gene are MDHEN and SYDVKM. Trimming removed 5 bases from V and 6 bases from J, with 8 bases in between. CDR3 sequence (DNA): TGTGCCAGCAGTCCCAGGGTTCAGCCCCAGCATTTT. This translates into CASSPRVQPQHF.

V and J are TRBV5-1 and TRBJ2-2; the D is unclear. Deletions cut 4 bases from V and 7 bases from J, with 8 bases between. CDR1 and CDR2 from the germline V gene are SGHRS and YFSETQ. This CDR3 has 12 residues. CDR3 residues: CASSSRDGELFF. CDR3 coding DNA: TGCGCCAGCAGCAGTAGGGACGGGGAGCTGTTTTTT.

The CDR3 sequence is CASSPPGLGMNTEAFF. The CDR3 DNA is TGTGCCAGCTCACCTCCAGGGTTGGGGATGAACACTGAAGCTTTCTTT. V usage is TRBV18 and J usage is TRBJ1-1, with D possibly being TRBD1 (5 bases). The CDR3 extends over 16 amino acids. The V end lost 3 bases, the J end lost 0 bases, and 14 bases lay between the germline ends. Germline values: CDR1 KGHSH, CDR2 LQKENI. Variable domain in full (rest from reference TRBV18 and TRBJ1-1): NAGVMQNPRHLVRRRGQEARLRCSPMKGHSHVYWYRQLPEEGLKFMVYLQKENIIDESGMPKERFSAEFPKEGPSILRIQQVVRGDSAAYFCASSPPGLGMNTEAFFGQGTRLTVV.

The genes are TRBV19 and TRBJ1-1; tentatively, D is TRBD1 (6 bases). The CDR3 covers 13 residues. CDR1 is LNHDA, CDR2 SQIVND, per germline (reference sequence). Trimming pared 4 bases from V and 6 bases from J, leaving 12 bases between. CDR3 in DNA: TGTGCCAGTAGTACAGGGGAATTGGCTGAAGCTTTCTTT. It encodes CASSTGELAEAFF.

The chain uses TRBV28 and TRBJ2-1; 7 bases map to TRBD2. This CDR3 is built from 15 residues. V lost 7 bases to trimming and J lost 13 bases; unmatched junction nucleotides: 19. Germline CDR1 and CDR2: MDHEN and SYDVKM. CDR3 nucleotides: TGTGCCAGCACCCTTATCGGGACTAAGTCTACCGGTCAGTTCTTC. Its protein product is CASTLIGTKSTGQFF.

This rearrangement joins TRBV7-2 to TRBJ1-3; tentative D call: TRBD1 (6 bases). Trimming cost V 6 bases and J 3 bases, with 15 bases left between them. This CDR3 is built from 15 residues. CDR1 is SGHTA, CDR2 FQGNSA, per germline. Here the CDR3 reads CASRIQGEFGNTIYF. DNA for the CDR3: TGTGCCAGCAGAATACAGGGAGAATTTGGAAACACCATATATTTT.

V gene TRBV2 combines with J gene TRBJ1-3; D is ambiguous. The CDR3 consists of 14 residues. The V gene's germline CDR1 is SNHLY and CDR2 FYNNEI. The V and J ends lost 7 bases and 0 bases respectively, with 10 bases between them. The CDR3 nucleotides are TGTGCCAGCAAGTGGCCGAGCTCTGGAAACACCATATATTTT. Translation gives CASKWPSSGNTIYF.

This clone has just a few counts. The CDR3 is CASSPTSGGSYNEQFF. CDR3 coding DNA: TGTGCCAGCAGTCCCACTAGCGGGGGGTCGTACAATGAGCAGTTCTTC. This chain uses TRBV7-9 with TRBJ2-1; 12 positions match TRBD2. This CDR3 region has 16 residues. The germline gives CDR1 SEHNR, CDR2 FQNEAQ (reference sequence). The V segment lost 6 bases and the J segment 4 bases; nucleotides outside the gene matches: 7.